The clone carrying this T cell receptor beta chain showed up just a few times. The length of the CDR3 is 14 residues. Trimming shortened V by 2 bases and J by 9 bases, and 14 bases separated the two germline ends. Germline V gene lookup returns CDR1 GTSNPN and CDR2 SVGIG (reference sequence). The record originates from a study of blood T cell repertoires in COVID-19. The wider study: Sample material is recorded as cDNA or gDNA derived from T cells, B-cell-depleted T cells, or PBMCs.

As handled by the study authors: It was from reference gene primer amplification that nucleated cell counts were estimated. Assay used: immunoSEQ multiplex PCR; TCRdb lists only in-frame clones, some missing. V and J calls and clone size are as listed in that table; D and trimming were resolved from the DNA. The sample lists hundreds of thousands of clones, roughly 87% occurring once. The sequence was obtained from a woman younger than 35 with acute COVID-19. What was sequenced was PBMCs or T cells enriched from blood (not recorded which). The gene calls are TRBV30 and TRBJ1-6; no reliable D call. Here the CDR3 DNA reads TGTGCCTGGAGTCAACCTTCTCGGGGTTCACCCCTCCACTTT. Translated: CAWSQPSRGSPLHF. The variable domain in full, with the rest retrieved from reference TRBV30 and TRBJ1-6, is SQTIHQWPATLVQPVGSPLSLECTVEGTSNPNLYWYRQAAGRGLQLLFYSVGIGQISSEVPQNLSASRPQDRQFILSSKKLLLSDSGFYLCAWSQPSRGSPLHFGNGTRLTVT.